The 21 T cell receptor beta chains reported below all come from one sample, sequenced in a study of control samples from healthy donors and cancer patients. Sequencing was performed with immunoSEQ multiplex PCR; in TCRdb, only in-frame clones are kept and a portion is missing. The sample shows 150,000 or so clones, approximately 93% of them seen only once. Sequenced input: blood. All receptors derive from a man aged 18 to 29 in good health.

The chain carries TRBV7-8 and TRBJ1-1; a possible D gene is TRBD1 (6 bases). The CDR3 runs 13 residues. V lost 0 bases, J lost 10 bases, and 12 bases lay in between. Germline-derived CDR1 and CDR2 are SGHVS and FQNEAQ. The DNA for the CDR3 is TGTGCCAGCAGCTTAGCTACAGGGATGAGAGCTTTCTTT. Residues: CASSLATGMRAFF.

This clone appeared once. J is TRBJ1-2 and V is TRBV9; 7 bases match TRBD1. Per germline, CDR1 SGDLS and CDR2 YYNGEE. Losses at the gene ends were 0 bases for V and 8 bases for J; bases not matched to a gene: 7. This CDR3 is built from 14 residues. DNA for the CDR3: TGTGCCAGCAGCGTAGGAGGGGGCGCGGAAGGCTACACCTTC. It codes for CASSVGGGAEGYTF.

This chain joins TRBV4-2 and TRBJ2-7; D not certain. In germline, CDR1 is LGHNA, CDR2 YNFKEQ. The V gene lost 0 bases and the J gene lost 4 bases, with 7 bases spanning the gap. The CDR3 has 13 amino acids. The CDR3 here is CASSQDAPYEQYF. The CDR3 DNA is TGTGCCAGCAGCCAAGACGCCCCATACGAGCAGTACTTC.

The V gene is TRBV6-9, the J gene TRBJ1-5, with a tentative D call TRBD1 (5 bases). Germline V gives CDR1 MNHGY, CDR2 SVAAGI. CDR3 length: 13 residues. Trimming took off 10 bases at V and 3 bases at J, with 13 bases between the two ends. CDR3 sequence reads: CAKLDSNNQPQHF. CDR3 nucleotides: TGTGCCAAGTTAGACAGCAACAATCAGCCCCAGCATTTT.

The rearrangement uses TRBV3-1 (or the pseudogene TRBV3-2) and TRBJ1-6, with TRBD1 matching over 9 bases. This CDR3 comprises 16 residues. Germline values: CDR1 LGHDT, CDR2 YNNKEL (reference sequence). V lost 3 bases, J lost 6 bases, and 6 bases stayed unmatched. CDR3 sequence (DNA): TGTGCCAGCAGCCAGGGACAGGGACCGTTTAATTCACCCCTCCACTTT. This encodes CASSQGQGPFNSPLHF.

This clone has a handful of counts. The chain joins TRBV13 to TRBJ2-7; the D gene is possibly TRBD1 (6 bases). Trimming removed 5 bases at V and 6 bases at J, with 20 bases between. From germline, CDR1 is PRHDT and CDR2 FYEKMQ (reference sequence). CDR3 length: 15 residues. The CDR3 spells CASSGRQEKLREQYF. The CDR3 nucleotides are TGTGCCAGCAGCGGCCGACAGGAGAAGCTTCGCGAGCAGTACTTC.

The chain combines TRBV7-2 with TRBJ1-5; no clear D gene. Germline CDR1 and CDR2: SGHTA and FQGNSA. CDR3 length equals 14 residues. Between the trimmed V and J ends, which lost 11 bases and 0 bases, there was a span of 14 bases. In DNA, the CDR3 is TGTGCCCCCGGCGCGGGAGATAGCAATCAGCCCCAGCATTTT. The encoded protein is CAPGAGDSNQPQHF.

This chain links TRBV7-6 with TRBJ2-3, with a weak D call TRBD2 (5 bases). The CDR3 extends over 15 amino acids. Between the trimmed V and J ends, which lost 1 base and 3 bases, there was a span of 11 bases. Germline V gene lookup returns CDR1 SGHVS and CDR2 FNYEAQ. The CDR3 DNA is TGTGCCAGCAGCTTAGATGACGGGGTAACAGATACGCAGTATTTT. Its protein product is CASSLDDGVTDTQYF. The full variable domain, in which reference TRBV7-6 and TRBJ2-3 provide the parts outside the CDR3, is GAGVSQSPRYKVTKRGQDVALRCDPISGHVSLYWYRQALGQGPEFLTYFNYEAQQDKSGLPNDRFSAERPEGSISTLTIQRTEQRDSAMYRCASSLDDGVTDTQYFGPGTRLTVL.

The rearrangement links TRBV6-2 or TRBV6-3 to TRBJ2-2, with a possible D match to TRBD1 (6 bases). The CDR3 runs to 15 residues. The V gene lost 4 bases and the J gene lost 4 bases, with 13 bases spanning the gap. Germline CDR1 MNHEY, CDR2 SVGEGT. In DNA, the CDR3 is TGTGCCAGCAGTTCCGGCAAGGGGGTCACCGGGGAGCTGTTTTTT. Its translation is CASSSGKGVTGELFF.

This rearrangement joins TRBV30 to TRBJ2-1; TRBD2 aligns across 9 bases. The V segment lost 1 base and the J segment 15 bases; nucleotides outside the gene matches: 7. This CDR3 is built from 12 residues. Germline CDR1 GTSNPN, CDR2 SVGIG (reference sequence). The DNA for the CDR3 is TGTGCCTGGAGTGACTTAGCGGGAGATCGGTTCTTC. It translates to CAWSDLAGDRFF.

Concerning this clone itself: One end of the junction varies from germline; a read error may be responsible. V usage is TRBV7-7 and J usage is TRBJ2-7, with 12 nucleotides matching TRBD2. This CDR3 has 15 amino acids. The germline CDR1 and CDR2 sequences are SSHAT and FNYEAQ (reference sequence). For the CDR3, the DNA is TGTGCTAGCAGCCCACTAGCGGGGGGCACCTACGAGCAGTACTTC. This codes for CASSPLAGGTYEQYF.

The rearrangement uses TRBV5-6 and TRBJ2-7; D gene unclear. In germline, CDR1 is SGHDT, CDR2 YYEEEE. The ends were cut back, 1 base at V and 4 bases at J, with 12 bases in the middle. The CDR3 length is 14 residues. CDR3 in amino acids: CASSLSSVTYEQYF. The CDR3 DNA reads as TGTGCCAGCAGCTTGTCCTCAGTGACGTACGAGCAGTACTTC.

The chain uses TRBV2 and TRBJ1-2, with 9 positions matching TRBD1. The CDR3 is made up of 15 amino acids. Unmatched junction bases numbered 9, after V lost 7 bases and J lost 3 bases. Germline V gene lookup returns CDR1 SNHLY and CDR2 FYNNEI. CDR3 in amino acids: CASTPDRGEDYGYTF. CDR3 bases: TGTGCCAGCACTCCGGACAGGGGAGAGGACTATGGCTACACCTTC.

The rearrangement joins TRBV11-2 to TRBJ2-1, with unresolved D. This CDR3 has 13 amino acids. Germline CDR1 is SGHAT and CDR2 is FQNNGV. The V end was cut by 1 base, the J end by 5 bases, with 6 bases between. The CDR3 loop is CASSLGYNNEQFF. As DNA, the CDR3 is TGTGCCAGCAGCTTAGGCTATAACAATGAGCAGTTCTTC.

A single count supports this clone. V and J are TRBV19 and TRBJ2-7; maybe TRBD1 (6 bases). CDR1 is LNHDA and CDR2 is SQIVND in the germline V gene (reference sequence). V was cut by 6 bases and J by 6 bases, with 15 bases left in between. The CDR3 has 13 residues. CDR3 bases: TGTGCCAGTAGCGCTAAACAGGGTTTCGAGCAGTACTTC. Encoded protein: CASSAKQGFEQYF. The full variable domain, rest sourced from reference TRBV19 and TRBJ2-7, is DGGITQSPKYLFRKEGQNVTLSCEQNLNHDAMYWYRQDPGQGLRLIYYSQIVNDFQKGDIAEGYSVSREKKESFPLTVTSAQKNPTAFYLCASSAKQGFEQYFGPGTRLTVT.

The chain combines TRBV6-5 with TRBJ1-2; the match to TRBD1 covers 9 bases. The CDR3 has 13 amino acids. The germline gives CDR1 MNHEY, CDR2 SVGAGI. The trim removed 8 bases at V and 7 bases at J, leaving 8 bases unmatched. CDR3 DNA sequence: TGTGCCAGCTCACAGGGGGCTCGCGGTGGCTACACCTTC. This translates into CASSQGARGGYTF.

This clone was detected once. Given the absence of the conserved phenylalanine or tryptophan at the CDR3 end, a read error is likely. No DNA is shown, since the ends of the CDR3 on it are uncertain; the CDR3 is the one TCRdb lists. CDR3 sequence: CASSEAFRFI. J is TRBJ1-1 and V is TRBV6-1. Germline CDR1 reads MNHNS; CDR2 reads SASEGT. Counting both end residues, the CDR3 totals 10 amino acids.

The rearrangement joins TRBV4-3 to TRBJ1-4; D unclear. V was cut by 3 bases and J by 6 bases, with 11 bases left in between. In germline, CDR1 is LGHNA, CDR2 YSLEER. CDR3 length: 14 residues. In DNA form, the CDR3 reads TGCGCCAGCAGCCAGAGGGCGTCCGATGAAAAACTGTTTTTT. It is translated as CASSQRASDEKLFF.

V usage is TRBV5-6 and J usage is TRBJ1-4; D gene uncertain. Germline V gives CDR1 SGHDT, CDR2 YYEEEE. V lost 0 bases to trimming and J lost 5 bases, with 14 bases between them. The CDR3 totals 16 residues. The CDR3 loop reads CASSLGVGQWNEKLFF. As DNA, the CDR3 is TGTGCCAGCAGCTTGGGCGTAGGGCAGTGGAATGAAAAACTGTTTTTT.

The V call is TRBV5-1, the J call TRBJ1-2, with a weak D call TRBD1 (6 bases). Germline V lookup: CDR1 SGHRS, CDR2 YFSETQ. V was trimmed by 3 bases and J by 1 base, leaving 25 bases between them. This CDR3 is 19 amino acids long. For the CDR3, the DNA is TGCGCCAGCAGCTCGCAAGGCGTGGACGAGGGGGGCTTTAACTATGGCTACACCTTC. Its protein is CASSSQGVDEGGFNYGYTF.

The CDR3: CASSPGRRVYGYTF. CDR3 DNA sequence: TGTGCCAGTAGTCCCGGACGGAGAGTATATGGCTACACCTTC. The chain links TRBV19 to TRBJ1-2; D gene unclear. Germline values: CDR1 LNHDA, CDR2 SQIVND (reference sequence). Trimming removed 5 bases from V and 5 bases from J, with 15 bases in between. The CDR3 is made up of 14 amino acids. Drawing the rest from reference TRBV19 and TRBJ1-2, the complete variable domain is DGGITQSPKYLFRKEGQNVTLSCEQNLNHDAMYWYRQDPGQGLRLIYYSQIVNDFQKGDIAEGYSVSREKKESFPLTVTSAQKNPTAFYLCASSPGRRVYGYTFGSGTRLTVV.